What follows describes a single TCR beta chain. Its antigen is currently unknown. The data belong to a study of T cell responses to AZD1222 COVID-19 vaccine. Study conclusions and caveats: Baseline serostatus was positive in only a handful of AZD1222 recipients. Targets within unmutated variant regions were reportedly found for nearly half of spike-specific TCRs. Repertoires were sampled only after the peak T cell response.

The assay was immunoSEQ multiplex PCR, and TCRdb's table has in-frame clones only and misses some. The sample carries about 180,000 clones, about 93% recorded once. The clonotype comes from an adult who received the MenACWY meningococcal vaccine as a control. The sample here was peripheral blood, taken 28 days after the second dose of the MenACWY control vaccine.

CDR3 DNA: TGTGCCGGCCAGAAAAACTATGGCTACACCTTC. Its translation is CAGQKNYGYTF. The chain uses TRBV30 and TRBJ1-2, with unresolved D. Germline CDR1 is GTSNPN and CDR2 is SVGIG (reference sequence). V shed 8 bases and J shed 2 bases, with 9 bases lying between them. The CDR3 covers 11 residues. The whole variable domain, remainder taken from reference TRBV30 and TRBJ1-2, is SQTIHQWPATLVQPVGSPLSLECTVEGTSNPNLYWYRQAAGRGLQLLFYSVGIGQISSEVPQNLSASRPQDRQFILSSKKLLLSDSGFYLCAGQKNYGYTFGSGTRLTVV.